This is a list of T cell receptor beta chains from one sample in a study of brain metastases from non-small cell lung cancer. TCRdb's copy holds only in-frame clones and misses some; the assay was immunoSEQ multiplex PCR. The sample consists of thousands of clones, around 80% of them appearing once. Sequenced input: tissue from a brain metastasis. The receptors stem from a donor aged 40 or over with non-small cell lung cancer. Both conserved end residues are part of each CDR3. Fields, in order: V gene, D gene, clone size, J gene, CDR3 DNA, CDR3 protein. D genes are given only for firm matches. A row's size may be missing; if present it is once, few, many or a size class.

>TRBV7-3|NA|NA|TRBJ2-2
TGTGCCAGCAGCTTCGGGACCAACACCGGGGAGCTGTTTTTT
CASSFGTNTGELFF
>TRBV4-1|TRBD2|once|TRBJ2-7
TGCGCCAGCAGCCAACAGGGGTCTACTAGCGGGTTCTACGAGCAATACTTC
CASSQQGSTSGFYEQYF
>TRBV2|NA|NA|TRBJ2-3
TGTGCCAGCGGGACTCAGGGGTCAGATACGCAGTATTTT
CASGTQGSDTQYF
>TRBV19|NA|few|TRBJ2-2
TGTGCCAGTAAAAGGGGAACGAACACCGGGGAGCTGTTTTTT
CASKRGTNTGELFF
>TRBV25-1|TRBD2|NA|TRBJ2-1
TGTGCCAGCAGGGGGTATAGCGGGGGAACCTACAATGAGCAGTTCTTC
CASRGYSGGTYNEQFF
>TRBV7-3|NA|NA|TRBJ1-2
TGTGCCAGCAGCTTAGTCCCGGGCAGCTATGGCTACACCTTC
CASSLVPGSYGYTF
>TRBV5-1|NA|NA|TRBJ1-1
TGCGCCAGCAGTAGGTCCAGGGAGAACACTGAAGCTTTCTTT
CASSRSRENTEAFF
>TRBV5-4|TRBD1|NA|TRBJ2-7
TGTGCCAGCAGCTTGGGGGGACAGGGGGTCTACGAGCAGTACTTC
CASSLGGQGVYEQYF
>TRBV3-1/TRBV3-2|TRBD1|NA|TRBJ2-2
TGTGCCAGCAGCTTGGGACAGTTGTCCGGGGAGCTGTTTTTT
CASSLGQLSGELFF
>TRBV24-1|NA|NA|TRBJ1-1
TGTGCCACCAGTGGGACGGGTAACACTGAAGCTTTCTTT
CATSGTGNTEAFF
>TRBV6-4|TRBD2|NA|TRBJ2-5
TGTGCCCCCCGGCGGGAGGGCGAGGAGACCCAGTACTTC
CAPRREGEETQYF
>TRBV7-9|TRBD2|NA|TRBJ2-2
TGTGCCAGCAGCTTAGTTAGCGGGAAGTCCGGGGAGCTGTTTTTT
CASSLVSGKSGELFF
>TRBV19|NA|NA|TRBJ2-6
TGTGCCAGCGGACAGATCCCCTCTGGGGCCAACGTCCTGACTTTC
CASGQIPSGANVLTF
>TRBV6-6|NA|NA|TRBJ2-7
TGTGCCAGCAGTTCCCCCTTTAAGGGTAGCTCCTACGAGCAGTACTTC
CASSSPFKGSSYEQYF
>TRBV6-1|NA|NA|TRBJ1-2
TGTGCCAGCAGTGAAGTCAACAACTATGGCTACACCTTC
CASSEVNNYGYTF
>TRBV3-1/TRBV3-2|NA|NA|TRBJ1-5
TGTGCCAGCAGCCAGGGTCAGAATCAGCCCCAGCATTTT
CASSQGQNQPQHF
>TRBV28|NA|few|TRBJ1-4
TGTGCCAGCAAACAGACAGGCTTTAATGAAAAACTGTTTTTT
CASKQTGFNEKLFF